This T cell receptor (beta chain) was sequenced during a study of blood T cell repertoires in COVID-19. Authors' processing steps: Reference gene primer amplification gave estimated nucleated cell counts. Here immunoSEQ multiplex PCR was the method, and the copy in TCRdb shows in-frame clones only, minus some. Clone size and V and J calls were adopted from that table, with D and trimming inferred from the DNA. The data hold about 64,000 clones, with approximately 90% observed a single time. The V gene lost 3 bases and the J gene lost 2 bases, with 11 bases spanning the gap. The CDR3 is 16 amino acids. The germline CDR1 and CDR2 sequences are MGHDK and SYGVNS.

The V call is TRBV25-1, the J call TRBJ1-6, with no clear D. The sequencing sample was made of peripheral blood. The TCR sequence derives from a man between 65 and 85 years old with acute or convalescent COVID-19. The CDR3 reads CASSEERSPYNSPLHF. DNA for the CDR3: TGTGCCAGCAGTGAGGAGCGCTCTCCCTATAATTCACCCCTCCACTTT. Complete variable domain (other parts from reference TRBV25-1 and TRBJ1-6): EADIYQTPRYLVIGTGKKITLECSQTMGHDKMYWYQQDPGMELHLIHYSYGVNSTEKGDLSSESTVSRIRTEHFPLTLESARPSHTSQYLCASSEERSPYNSPLHFGNGTRLTVT.